The sequence of this T cell receptor (beta chain) was determined in a study of cytomegalovirus exposure and HLA in healthy donors. Background on the study: In terms of ancestry, the Caucasian-associated cluster contained roughly 80% of the roughly 400 genotyped donors. Broader study findings: Cytomegalovirus association was listed for about 160 TCR beta chains.

Trimming took 2 bases from V and 0 from J, leaving 14 bases between them. The germline CDR1 and CDR2 sequences are MNHEY and SVGAGI. The length of the CDR3 is 16 residues. PCR employed 60 Vbeta and 13 Jbeta primers. In the study's own analysis: Approximately 9.9 million shared chains were among the about 80 million unique TCR beta chains that a later analysis counted. Only in-frame clones appear in the TCRdb table, and some are missing; sequencing was by immunoSEQ multiplex PCR. Clone size and V and J calls were adopted from that table, with D and trimming inferred from the DNA. The table shows 45,000 to 65,000 clones, with around four fifths occurring only once. Note on this clone: The antigen remains unidentified.

Sequencing was done on a sample of PBMCs. The V call is TRBV6-5, the J call TRBJ2-7; D might be TRBD1 (6 bases). This sequence originates from a man aged 25 to 40 in good health and CMV-seronegative. The CDR3, as DNA: TGTGCCAGCAGTTACGAAGGGGGTCCTCACTCCTACGAGCAGTACTTC. Amino acids: CASSYEGGPHSYEQYF.